One and the same sample provided the 10 T cell receptor beta chains below, sequenced in a study of blood T cells in healthy people across ages. It was with a sample-barcoded 5' primer and a J-beta primer mix that a second PCR of roughly 7 to 12 cycles was run. MiXCR, run by TCRdb on the 5' RACE reads, gives a single entry per CDR3 protein. The data contain 1 million to 1.2 million distinct CDR3 sequences, roughly two fifths of them singletons. The specimen was blood. Receptor source: a man aged 18 to 35 in good health.

This sequence joins TRBV7-2 and TRBJ2-3, with D perhaps TRBD2 (6 bases). Trimming removed 6 bases at V and 5 bases at J, with 18 bases between. Germline V gene lookup returns CDR1 SGHTA and CDR2 FQGNSA. This CDR3 spans 15 amino acids. CDR3 coding DNA: TGTGCCAGCAGTCGAGGTCGAACGGGGGAAGATACGCAGTATTTT. It codes for CASSRGRTGEDTQYF.

A remark on this clonotype: Mismatch with germline at one junction end may stem from a read error. V and J are TRBV6-6 and TRBJ2-4, with TRBD1 as a possible D gene (5 bases). TRBJ2-7 explains the end of the DNA better; the J call may be wrong. Germline CDR1 MNHNY, CDR2 SVGAGI (reference sequence). This CDR3 comprises 12 residues. The CDR3 nucleotides read TGTGCCAACAGTTACAGGAACTACGAGCAGTACTTC. Its protein is CANSYRNYEQYF.

A few counts support this clonotype. The chain has TRBV29-1 and TRBJ1-4; D remains unclear. The germline V gene encodes CDR1 SQVTM and CDR2 ANQGSEA. V lost 6 bases and J 8 bases, leaving 16 bases between the germline ends. The CDR3 is made up of 13 amino acids. The CDR3 region has the DNA TGCAGCGTGGCAGAGGGCCCGTGGGAAAAACTGTTTTTT. Protein sequence: CSVAEGPWEKLFF.

As DNA, the CDR3 is TGCAGCGTAGGTAGGGGACCGTCTGGGGCCAACGTCCTGACTTTC. Amino acid sequence: CSVGRGPSGANVLTF. The chain combines TRBV20-1 with TRBJ2-6; D could derive from TRBD1 or TRBD2 (5 bases each). The CDR3 has 15 residues. Germline CDR1 is DFQATT and CDR2 is SNEGSKA (reference sequence).

Details on this clonotype: An end of the junction does not agree with germline; a read error may underlie this. The chain carries TRBV5-4 and TRBJ2-3; D not resolved. The length of the CDR3 is 12 residues. Germline V gives CDR1 SGHNT, CDR2 YYREEE (reference sequence). CDR3 region: CASSLNTDAQYF. The CDR3 DNA reads as TGTGCCAGCAGCTTAAACACAGATGCGCAGTATTTT.

On this clonotype itself: A much larger clone sits a single nucleotide away, making a read error possible. The chain carries TRBV27 and TRBJ2-7, with TRBD1 matching 9 bases. The CDR3 runs to 15 residues. The ends lost 2 bases at V and 1 base at J; junction bases unmatched: 3. The germline V gene encodes CDR1 MNHEY and CDR2 SMNVEV (reference sequence). Here the CDR3 reads CASSLDRGNSYEQYF. The DNA for the CDR3 is TGTGCCAGCAGTTTAGACAGGGGGAATTCCTACGAGCAGTACTTC.

Note on this clonotype: Compared with germline, one end of the junction differs, possibly owing to a read error. The chain couples TRBV28 to TRBJ2-2; 7 bases match TRBD1. This CDR3 is built from 14 residues. Germline V gene lookup returns CDR1 MDHEN and CDR2 SYDVKM. The CDR3 here is CVSTQQGHTGELFF. CDR3 DNA: TGTGTCAGCACCCAACAGGGGCACACCGGGGAGCTGTTTTTT.

As DNA, the CDR3 is TGTGCCAGCAGTGCTCAATTCGGGTTTAGCACAGATACGCAGTATTTT. This codes for CASSAQFGFSTDTQYF. The chain joins TRBV2 to TRBJ2-3; D is unresolved. The CDR3 contains 16 residues. The germline V and J ends were trimmed by 4 bases and 0 bases, with 14 bases remaining between them. Germline loops: CDR1 SNHLY, CDR2 FYNNEI. Supplemented by reference TRBV2 and TRBJ2-3, the full variable domain reads EPEVTQTPSHQVTQMGQEVILRCVPISNHLYFYWYRQILGQKVEFLVSFYNNEISEKSEIFDDQFSVERPDGSNFTLKIRSTKLEDSAMYFCASSAQFGFSTDTQYFGPGTRLTVL.

This chain connects TRBV14 to TRBJ2-3, with D unclear. V was cut by 0 bases and J by 4 bases, with 8 bases left in between. This CDR3 comprises 14 residues. The germline CDR1 and CDR2 sequences are SGHDN and FVKESK. The CDR3 region is CASSQDVISDTQYF. CDR3 DNA sequence: TGTGCCAGCAGCCAAGACGTTATTTCAGATACGCAGTATTTT.

Only a few counts were recorded for this clonotype. The chain has TRBV20-1 and TRBJ2-1; D might be TRBD1 (5 bases). V gave up 4 bases and J gave up 5 bases, with 18 bases separating them. Germline V gene lookup returns CDR1 DFQATT and CDR2 SNEGSKA (reference sequence). There are 15 residues in the CDR3. DNA for the CDR3: TGCAGTGCTATCCGCGTCTCAGGGAACCACAATGAGCAGTTCTTC. Protein product: CSAIRVSGNHNEQFF.